Included here is one T cell receptor beta chain sequence, with context. The sample comes from a study of CD8 T cells in ankylosing spondylitis. Each CDR3 protein is one row after TCRdb ran MiXCR on the 5' RACE reads. The data hold 30,000 to 45,000 distinct CDR3 sequences, with about 15% observed a single time. CDR1 and CDR2 (germline): SGHTA, FQGNSA. V lost 5 bases to trimming and J lost 4 bases; unmatched junction nucleotides: 8. This CDR3 has 14 amino acids. The sequencing sample was made of blood. The clonotype comes from a male donor with ankylosing spondylitis or in good health (not recorded which). This chain connects TRBV7-2 to TRBJ2-7; 7 bases fit TRBD2. CDR3 DNA: TGTGCCAGCAGCCCCTGGCGGGAGAGTTACGAGCAGTACTTC. Translating gives CASSPWRESYEQYF.